This T cell receptor beta chain comes out of a study of response to subunit inactivated influenza vaccine. Findings of the study overall: The authors offered the suggestion that each seasonal influenza vaccination recruits few new T cells.

Details on this clonotype: Its antigen remains unknown.

One entry per CDR3 protein results from TCRdb running MiXCR on the RT-PCR reads. Of around 520,000 distinct CDR3 sequences in the sample, 12% were seen once. The CDR3 sequence is 16 residues long. V lost 0 bases and J lost 6, with 14 bases in between. CDR1 and CDR2 from the germline V gene are MNHEY and SVGAGI. The material sequenced was PBMCs from blood, taken on the day of vaccination. The sequence was obtained from a man aged 50-59 years who received an inactivated influenza vaccine. The chain carries TRBV6-5 and TRBJ2-2; possibly TRBD1 for D (6 bases). The CDR3 loop is CASSYSMGAVAGELFF. Here the CDR3 DNA reads TGTGCCAGCAGTTACTCGATGGGGGCTGTGGCCGGGGAGCTGTTTTTT.